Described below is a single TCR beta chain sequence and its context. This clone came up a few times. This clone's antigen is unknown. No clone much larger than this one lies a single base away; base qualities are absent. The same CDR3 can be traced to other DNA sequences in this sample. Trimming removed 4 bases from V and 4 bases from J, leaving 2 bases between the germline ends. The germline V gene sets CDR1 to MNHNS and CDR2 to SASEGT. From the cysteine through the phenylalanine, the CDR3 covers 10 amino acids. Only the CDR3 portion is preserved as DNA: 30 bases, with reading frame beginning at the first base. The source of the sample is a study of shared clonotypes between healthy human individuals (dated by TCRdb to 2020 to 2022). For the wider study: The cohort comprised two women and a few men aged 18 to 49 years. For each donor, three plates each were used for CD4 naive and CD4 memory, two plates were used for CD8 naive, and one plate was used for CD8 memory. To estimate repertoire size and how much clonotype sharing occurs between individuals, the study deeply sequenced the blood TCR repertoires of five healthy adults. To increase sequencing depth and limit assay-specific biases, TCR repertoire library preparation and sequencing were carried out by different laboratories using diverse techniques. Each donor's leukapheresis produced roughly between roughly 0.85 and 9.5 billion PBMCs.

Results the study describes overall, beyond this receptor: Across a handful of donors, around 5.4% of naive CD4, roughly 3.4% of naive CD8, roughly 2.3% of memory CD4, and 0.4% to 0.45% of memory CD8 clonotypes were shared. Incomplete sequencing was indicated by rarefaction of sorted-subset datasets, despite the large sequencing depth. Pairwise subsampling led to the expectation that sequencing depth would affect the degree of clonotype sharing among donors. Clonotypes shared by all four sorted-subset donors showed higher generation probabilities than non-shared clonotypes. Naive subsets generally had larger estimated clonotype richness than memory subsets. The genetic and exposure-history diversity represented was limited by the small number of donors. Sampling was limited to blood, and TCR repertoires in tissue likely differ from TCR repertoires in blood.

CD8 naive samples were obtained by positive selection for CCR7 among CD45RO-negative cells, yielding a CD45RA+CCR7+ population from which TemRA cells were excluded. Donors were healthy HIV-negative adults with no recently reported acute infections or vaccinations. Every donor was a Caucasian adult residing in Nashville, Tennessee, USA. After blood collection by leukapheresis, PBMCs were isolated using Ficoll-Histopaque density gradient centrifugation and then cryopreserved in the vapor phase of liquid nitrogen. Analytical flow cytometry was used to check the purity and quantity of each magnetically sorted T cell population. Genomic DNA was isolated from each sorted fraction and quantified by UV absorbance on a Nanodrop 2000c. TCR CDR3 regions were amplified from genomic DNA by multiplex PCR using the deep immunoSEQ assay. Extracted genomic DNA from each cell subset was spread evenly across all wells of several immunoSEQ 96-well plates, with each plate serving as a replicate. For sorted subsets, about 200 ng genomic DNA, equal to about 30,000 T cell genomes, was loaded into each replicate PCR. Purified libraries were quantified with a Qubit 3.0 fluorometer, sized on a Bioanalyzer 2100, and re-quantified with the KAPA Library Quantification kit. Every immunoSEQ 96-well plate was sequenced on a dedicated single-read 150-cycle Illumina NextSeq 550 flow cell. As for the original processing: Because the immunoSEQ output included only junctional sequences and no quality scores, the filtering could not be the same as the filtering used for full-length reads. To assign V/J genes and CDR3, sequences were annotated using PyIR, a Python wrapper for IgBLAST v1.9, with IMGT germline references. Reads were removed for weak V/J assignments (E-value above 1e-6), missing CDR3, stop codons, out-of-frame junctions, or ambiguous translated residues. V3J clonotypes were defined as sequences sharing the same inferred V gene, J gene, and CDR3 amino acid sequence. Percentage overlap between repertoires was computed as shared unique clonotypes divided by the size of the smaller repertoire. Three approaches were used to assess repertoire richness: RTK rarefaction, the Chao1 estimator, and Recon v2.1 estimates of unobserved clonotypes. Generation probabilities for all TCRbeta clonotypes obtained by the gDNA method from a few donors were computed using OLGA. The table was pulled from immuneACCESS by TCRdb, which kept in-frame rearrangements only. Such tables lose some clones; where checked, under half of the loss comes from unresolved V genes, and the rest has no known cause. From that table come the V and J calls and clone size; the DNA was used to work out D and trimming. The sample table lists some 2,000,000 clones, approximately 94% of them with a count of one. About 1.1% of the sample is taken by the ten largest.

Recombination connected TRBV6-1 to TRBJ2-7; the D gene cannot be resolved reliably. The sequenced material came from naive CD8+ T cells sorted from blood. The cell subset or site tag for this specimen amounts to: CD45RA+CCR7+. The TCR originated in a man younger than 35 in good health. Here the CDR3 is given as CASSAYEQYF. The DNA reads TGTGCCAGCAGTGCGTACGAGCAGTACTTC.